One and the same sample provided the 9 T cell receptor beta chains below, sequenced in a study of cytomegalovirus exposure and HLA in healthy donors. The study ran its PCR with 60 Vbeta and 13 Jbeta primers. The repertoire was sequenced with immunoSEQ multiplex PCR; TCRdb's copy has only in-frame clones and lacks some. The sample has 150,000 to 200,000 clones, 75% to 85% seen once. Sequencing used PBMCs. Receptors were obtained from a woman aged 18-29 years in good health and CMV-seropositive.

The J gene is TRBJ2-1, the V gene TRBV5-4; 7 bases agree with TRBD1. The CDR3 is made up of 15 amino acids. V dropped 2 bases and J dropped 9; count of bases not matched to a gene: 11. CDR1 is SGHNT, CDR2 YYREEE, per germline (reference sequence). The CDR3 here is CASSLYRGRAGEQFF. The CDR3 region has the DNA TGTGCCAGCAGCTTATACAGGGGTAGGGCTGGTGAGCAGTTCTTC.

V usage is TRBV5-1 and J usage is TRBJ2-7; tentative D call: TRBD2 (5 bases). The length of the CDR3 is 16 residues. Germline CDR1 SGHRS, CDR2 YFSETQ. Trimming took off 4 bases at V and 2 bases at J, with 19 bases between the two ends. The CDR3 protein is CASSIGGIGGAYEQYF. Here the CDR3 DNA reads TGCGCCAGCAGCATCGGCGGAATAGGAGGAGCCTACGAGCAGTACTTC. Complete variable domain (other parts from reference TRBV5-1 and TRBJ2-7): KAGVTQTPRYLIKTRGQQVTLSCSPISGHRSVSWYQQTPGQGLQFLFEYFSETQRNKGNFPGRFSGRQFSNSRSEMNVSTLELGDSALYLCASSIGGIGGAYEQYFGPGTRLTVT.

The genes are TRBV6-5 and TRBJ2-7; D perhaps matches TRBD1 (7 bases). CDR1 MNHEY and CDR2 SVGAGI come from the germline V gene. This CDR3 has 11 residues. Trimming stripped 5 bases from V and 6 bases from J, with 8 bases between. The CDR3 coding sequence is TGTGCCAGCAGTCAGGGGGGCGAGCAGTACTTC. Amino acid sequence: CASSQGGEQYF.

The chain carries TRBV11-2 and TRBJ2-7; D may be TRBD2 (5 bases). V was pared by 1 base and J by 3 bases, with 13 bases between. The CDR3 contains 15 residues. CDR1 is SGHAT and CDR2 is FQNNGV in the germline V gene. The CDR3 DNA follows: TGTGCCAGCAGCTTAGGCAGCTCGGGGAACTACGAGCAGTACTTC. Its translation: CASSLGSSGNYEQYF.

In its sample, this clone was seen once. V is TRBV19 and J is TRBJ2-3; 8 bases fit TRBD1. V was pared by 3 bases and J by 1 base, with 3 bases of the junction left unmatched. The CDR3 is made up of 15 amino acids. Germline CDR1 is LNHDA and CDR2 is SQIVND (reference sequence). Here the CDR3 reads CASSIRGRGTDTQYF. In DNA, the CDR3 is TGTGCCAGTAGTATCAGGGGGCGCGGCACAGATACGCAGTATTTT.

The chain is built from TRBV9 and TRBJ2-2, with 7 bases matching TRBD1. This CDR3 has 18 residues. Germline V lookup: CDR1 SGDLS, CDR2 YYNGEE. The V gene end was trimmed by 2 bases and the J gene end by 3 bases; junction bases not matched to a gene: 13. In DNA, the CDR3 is TGTGCCAGCAGCGTTCAGTCCCCGACGCAGGGGGACACCGGGGAGCTGTTTTTT. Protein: CASSVQSPTQGDTGELFF.

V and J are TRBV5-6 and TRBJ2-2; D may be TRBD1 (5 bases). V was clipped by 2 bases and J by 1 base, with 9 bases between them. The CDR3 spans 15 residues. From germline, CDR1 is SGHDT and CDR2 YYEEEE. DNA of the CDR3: TGTGCCAGCAGCTTTCCACAGGTGAACACCGGGGAGCTGTTTTTT. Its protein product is CASSFPQVNTGELFF.

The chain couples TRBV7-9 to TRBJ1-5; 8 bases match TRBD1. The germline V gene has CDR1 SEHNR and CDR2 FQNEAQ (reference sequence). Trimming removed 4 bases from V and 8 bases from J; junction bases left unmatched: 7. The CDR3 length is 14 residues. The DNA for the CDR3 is TGTGCCAGCAGCTCGGGACAGGTTGATGAGCCCCAGCATTTT. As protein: CASSSGQVDEPQHF.

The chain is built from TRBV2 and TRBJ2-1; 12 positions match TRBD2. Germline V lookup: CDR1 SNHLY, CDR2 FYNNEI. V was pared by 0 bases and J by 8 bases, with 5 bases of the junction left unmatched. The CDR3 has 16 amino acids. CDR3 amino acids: CASSEARLAGGHEQFF. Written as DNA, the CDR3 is TGTGCCAGCAGTGAAGCGCGGCTAGCGGGGGGGCATGAGCAGTTCTTC.